What follows are 27 T cell receptor beta chains derived from one specimen sequenced in a study of OX40 agonist ivuxolimab in advanced cancers. Only in-frame clones appear in the TCRdb table, and some are missing; sequencing was by immunoSEQ multiplex PCR. The sample contains 65,000 to 90,000 clones, around nine tenths of which appear only once. Sample: CD4+ or CD8+ T cells sorted from blood, taken in a trial of the OX40 agonist ivuxolimab. The receptors were gathered from an adult with an advanced solid tumor such as melanoma, head and neck, liver or kidney cancer.

This chain uses TRBV7-9 with TRBJ1-1; 11 bases map to TRBD1. The CDR3 is 16 amino acids. Germline V gene lookup returns CDR1 SEHNR and CDR2 FQNEAQ (reference sequence). Losses at the gene ends were 4 bases for V and 12 bases for J; bases not matched to a gene: 16. The CDR3 DNA sequence: TGTGCCAGCAGCTCAAAGGACAGGGGGCCCCACCTTGGCACTTTCTTT. It encodes CASSSKDRGPHLGTFF.

There are a few counts of this clone. The chain joins TRBV11-2 to TRBJ1-1; D is unclear. Trimming stripped 2 bases from V and 7 bases from J, with 11 bases between. Germline CDR1 reads SGHAT; CDR2 reads FQNNGV. CDR3 length equals 13 residues. In DNA, the CDR3 is TGTGCCAGCAGCTTAATTCCGGGGAATGAAGCTTTCTTT. Encoded protein: CASSLIPGNEAFF.

This clone was seen a single time. The V and J genes are TRBV6-4 and TRBJ2-3; 8 nucleotides match TRBD2. CDR1 is MRHNA and CDR2 is SNTAGT in the germline V gene. V lost 4 bases, J lost 4 bases, and 1 base stayed unmatched. The length of the CDR3 is 13 residues. Here the CDR3 DNA reads TGTGCCAGCAGTGCGGGGGGGCCAGATACGCAGTATTTT. It translates to CASSAGGPDTQYF.

For this clone: Distinct nucleotide sequences in the sample also encode this CDR3. The chain couples TRBV27 to TRBJ2-7; 7 bases fit TRBD1. CDR1 is MNHEY, CDR2 SMNVEV, per germline (reference sequence). J lost 4 bases, V lost 4 bases, and 7 bases had no gene match. This CDR3 comprises 14 residues. This CDR3 reads CASSSWTGDYEQYF. DNA of the CDR3: TGTGCCAGCAGTTCATGGACAGGTGATTACGAGCAGTACTTC.

The gene calls are TRBV7-8 and TRBJ1-1; perhaps TRBD1 as D (6 bases). V was cut by 5 bases and J by 2 bases, with 12 bases left in between. CDR3 length equals 14 residues. Germline values: CDR1 SGHVS, CDR2 FQNEAQ. The CDR3 nucleotides read TGTGCCAGCAGCATCGAGGGGGTCAACACTGAAGCTTTCTTT. It yields the protein CASSIEGVNTEAFF.

This rearrangement joins TRBV30 to TRBJ1-2, with 12 bases matching TRBD1. CDR3 length: 12 amino acids. From germline, CDR1 is GTSNPN and CDR2 SVGIG (reference sequence). The trim removed 8 bases at V and 8 bases at J, leaving 6 bases unmatched. DNA of the CDR3: TGTGCCGGACGGGACAGGGGGCCCGGCTACACCTTC. It codes for CAGRDRGPGYTF.

This chain connects TRBV14 to TRBJ2-7; 8 bases are shared with TRBD1. CDR3 length: 17 residues. V was pared by 0 bases and J by 3 bases, with 10 bases of the junction left unmatched. Germline loops: CDR1 SGHDN, CDR2 FVKESK. CDR3: CASSQDFRTGTLYEQYF. The DNA of the CDR3 is TGTGCCAGCAGCCAAGATTTTAGGACAGGGACCCTCTACGAGCAGTACTTC. Supplemented by reference TRBV14 and TRBJ2-7, the full variable domain reads EAGVTQFPSHSVIEKGQTVTLRCDPISGHDNLYWYRRVMGKEIKFLLHFVKESKQDESGMPNNRFLAERTGGTYSTLKVQPAELEDSGVYFCASSQDFRTGTLYEQYFGPGTRLTVT.

This chain uses TRBV29-1 with TRBJ1-5, with a weak D call TRBD1 (6 bases). Trimming removed 5 bases from V and 7 bases from J, with 15 bases in between. The germline CDR1 and CDR2 sequences are SQVTM and ANQGSEA. This CDR3 comprises 13 residues. This CDR3 is CSVSTGPGQPQHF. For the CDR3, the DNA is TGCAGCGTTAGTACAGGGCCTGGGCAGCCCCAGCATTTT. Full variable domain (remainder filled in from reference TRBV29-1 and TRBJ1-5): SAVISQKPSRDICQRGTSLTIQCQVDSQVTMMFWYRQQPGQSLTLIATANQGSEATYESGFVIDKFPISRPNLTFSTLTVSNMSPEDSSIYLCSVSTGPGQPQHFGDGTRLSIL.

CDR3 amino acids: CASSSLGTGWYEQYF. CDR3 DNA: TGTGCCAGCAGCTCCCTCGGGACAGGGTGGTACGAGCAGTACTTC. The V and J genes are TRBV13 and TRBJ2-7; 9 nucleotides match TRBD1. After removal of 4 bases from V and 4 bases from J, the junction contained 8 bases not matched to a gene. The CDR3 loop spans 15 amino acids. Germline V gene lookup returns CDR1 PRHDT and CDR2 FYEKMQ (reference sequence). Drawing the rest from reference TRBV13 and TRBJ2-7, the complete variable domain is AAGVIQSPRHLIKEKRETATLKCYPIPRHDTVYWYQQGPGQDPQFLISFYEKMQSDKGSIPDRFSAQQFSDYHSELNMSSLELGDSALYFCASSSLGTGWYEQYFGPGTRLTVT.

The chain couples TRBV28 to TRBJ2-7; 8 bases are a match to TRBD1. This CDR3 has 13 residues. The germline gives CDR1 MDHEN, CDR2 SYDVKM. Trimming removed 5 bases from V and 9 bases from J; junction bases left unmatched: 9. This CDR3 reads CASSPPGGGRQYF. Written as DNA, the CDR3 is TGTGCCAGCAGTCCCCCAGGGGGCGGTAGGCAGTACTTC.

V is TRBV6-4 and J is TRBJ2-1; D gene ambiguous. The length of the CDR3 is 13 residues. Looked up from germline, CDR1 is MRHNA and CDR2 is SNTAGT. V gave up 2 bases and J gave up 4 bases, with 6 bases separating them. The CDR3: CASSDILYNEQFF. In DNA, the CDR3 is TGTGCCAGCAGTGACATACTATACAATGAGCAGTTCTTC.

The genes are TRBV9 and TRBJ1-6; 7 bases align to TRBD1. This CDR3 is built from 15 residues. Per the germline V gene, CDR1 is SGDLS and CDR2 is YYNGEE. Trimming took 4 bases from V and 7 from J; bases not matched to a gene: 8. The CDR3 loop is CASSSSGTANSPLHF. CDR3 in DNA: TGTGCCAGCAGCTCATCCGGGACAGCAAATTCACCCCTCCACTTT.

This sequence joins TRBV11-2 and TRBJ2-2; D remains ambiguous. Germline CDR1 and CDR2: SGHAT and FQNNGV. The CDR3 contains 14 residues. V lost 1 base, J lost 3 bases, and 6 bases lay in between. CDR3 protein: CASSLGGYTGELFF. The CDR3 nucleotides are TGTGCCAGCAGCTTAGGGGGTTACACCGGGGAGCTGTTTTTT. Full variable domain (rest looked up from reference TRBV11-2 and TRBJ2-2): EAGVAQSPRYKIIEKRQSVAFWCNPISGHATLYWYQQILGQGPKLLIQFQNNGVVDDSQLPKDRFSAERLKGVDSTLKIQPAKLEDSAVYLCASSLGGYTGELFFGEGSRLTVL.

J is TRBJ1-1 and V is TRBV19; TRBD1 might be the D (5 bases). Germline lookup yields CDR1 LNHDA and CDR2 SQIVND (reference sequence). Trimming pared 7 bases from V and 5 bases from J, leaving 14 bases between. The CDR3 length is 13 residues. This CDR3 reads CASTPGGGTEAFF. In DNA, the CDR3 is TGTGCCAGTACCCCGGGGGGAGGGACTGAAGCTTTCTTT.

This clone was detected only once. The chain is built from TRBV14 and TRBJ2-7, with D unresolved. V dropped 0 bases and J dropped 2 bases, with 11 bases sitting between them. The CDR3 sequence is 15 residues long. Germline values: CDR1 SGHDN, CDR2 FVKESK. Here the CDR3 reads CASSQDRRGPYEQYF. The CDR3 coding sequence is TGTGCCAGCAGCCAAGATCGGCGTGGGCCCTACGAGCAGTACTTC.

The chain has TRBV6-1 and TRBJ2-2; D is possibly TRBD2 (5 bases). CDR3 length: 13 amino acids. CDR1 is MNHNS, CDR2 SASEGT, per germline. The V gene lost 3 bases and the J gene lost 5 bases, with 7 bases spanning the gap. In DNA form, the CDR3 reads TGTGCCAGCAGTGATCCGGGAACCGGGGAGCTGTTTTTT. It codes for CASSDPGTGELFF.

V usage is TRBV5-6 and J usage is TRBJ1-2; the D is unclear. This CDR3 comprises 11 residues. Trimming removed 2 bases from V and 7 bases from J, with 6 bases in between. Germline CDR1 reads SGHDT; CDR2 reads YYEEEE. CDR3 bases: TGTGCCAGCAGCTTTGGAGGTGGCTACACCTTC. It codes for CASSFGGGYTF.

This chain connects TRBV27 to TRBJ2-7; a possible D gene is TRBD2 (7 bases). V was trimmed by 5 bases and J by 2 bases, leaving 19 bases between them. The CDR3 covers 16 residues. Looked up from germline, CDR1 is MNHEY and CDR2 is SMNVEV (reference sequence). DNA for the CDR3: TGTGCCAGCAGTGTCTCATTGGGGGGGCTGACCTACGAGCAGTACTTC. It specifies CASSVSLGGLTYEQYF.

The V gene is TRBV5-5, the J gene TRBJ1-5; TRBD1 agrees at 7 bases. CDR1 SGHKS and CDR2 YYEKEE come from the germline V gene (reference sequence). V shed 3 bases, J shed 2 bases, and the junction held 17 bases outside the gene matches. This CDR3 comprises 19 residues. CDR3 residues: CASSSIWDSLREGNQPQHF. In DNA, the CDR3 is TGTGCCAGCAGCTCAATCTGGGACAGCCTCAGGGAGGGCAATCAGCCCCAGCATTTT.

This chain uses TRBV30 with TRBJ1-1, with TRBD1 matching 7 bases. The V and J ends lost 0 bases and 1 base, in that order; junction bases with no gene match: 5. CDR1 and CDR2 from the germline V gene are GTSNPN and SVGIG (reference sequence). CDR3 size: 15 residues. The CDR3 DNA reads TGTGCCTGGAGTGTACGTGACAGGGCGAACACTGAAGCTTTCTTT. Its translation is CAWSVRDRANTEAFF. The complete variable domain, with remaining parts taken from reference TRBV30 and TRBJ1-1, reads SQTIHQWPATLVQPVGSPLSLECTVEGTSNPNLYWYRQAAGRGLQLLFYSVGIGQISSEVPQNLSASRPQDRQFILSSKKLLLSDSGFYLCAWSVRDRANTEAFFGQGTRLTVV.

The chain employs TRBV5-1 and TRBJ2-5; no clear D. Germline CDR1 reads SGHRS; CDR2 reads YFSETQ. This CDR3 spans 14 amino acids. Trimming removed 3 bases from V and 3 bases from J, with 12 bases in between. CDR3 sequence: CASSSTGPEETQYF. The CDR3 DNA reads as TGCGCCAGCAGCTCAACCGGGCCTGAAGAGACCCAGTACTTC.

This clone was seen just once. The rearrangement joins TRBV27 to TRBJ1-3; D gene unclear. CDR3 size: 15 residues. V lost 1 base, J lost 0 bases, and 7 bases lay in between. Germline CDR1 is MNHEY and CDR2 is SMNVEV (reference sequence). CDR3 bases: TGTGCCAGCAGTTTATTAGGGAACTCTGGAAACACCATATATTTT. It translates to CASSLLGNSGNTIYF.

This chain links TRBV21-1 with TRBJ2-1; the table's D call TRBD1 went unverified against the DNA. TRBV21-1 corresponds to a pseudogene. This CDR3 is 14 amino acids long. CDR3 nucleotide sequence: TGTGCCAGCAGCAAAGCGCTTACAGGCAATGAGCAGTTCTTC. Amino acid sequence: CASSKALTGNEQFF.

This clone occurred once. The J gene is TRBJ2-1, the V gene TRBV4-2; TRBD1 agrees at 8 bases. Per germline, CDR1 LGHNA and CDR2 YNFKEQ. V lost 2 bases, J lost 10 bases, and 4 bases stayed unmatched. There are 13 residues in the CDR3. The chain's CDR3 is CASSQSTGEEQFF. The CDR3 nucleotides are TGTGCCAGCAGCCAATCGACAGGGGAAGAGCAGTTCTTC.

The chain joins TRBV10-3 to TRBJ1-5; D is uncertain. V was clipped by 3 bases and J by 0 bases, with 18 bases between them. CDR3 length: 18 amino acids. Per germline, CDR1 ENHRY and CDR2 SYGVKD. DNA for the CDR3: TGTGCCATCAGTGACGGGCCAGACCCCTATTATAGCAATCAGCCCCAGCATTTT. It translates to CAISDGPDPYYSNQPQHF.

The CDR3, as DNA: TGTGCCAGCAGCTCGACCGGACAGGGGAGCTCCACTGAAGCTTTCTTT. Translation gives CASSSTGQGSSTEAFF. The V and J genes are TRBV5-6 and TRBJ1-1, with 9 positions matching TRBD1. V was pared by 3 bases and J by 4 bases, with 10 bases of the junction left unmatched. This CDR3 has 16 amino acids. Looked up from germline, CDR1 is SGHDT and CDR2 is YYEEEE.

The V gene is TRBV9, the J gene TRBJ2-1, with D possibly TRBD2 on 6 matching bases. Germline loops: CDR1 SGDLS, CDR2 YYNGEE. Trimming pared 0 bases from V and 0 bases from J, leaving 13 bases between. The CDR3 extends over 17 amino acids. CDR3 DNA sequence: TGTGCCAGCAGCGTAGGGGGACTGTCGAGCTCCTACAATGAGCAGTTCTTC. The encoded protein is CASSVGGLSSSYNEQFF.